The T cell receptor beta chain described here comes from a study of OX40 agonist ivuxolimab in advanced cancers. Overall study: Patients received ivuxolimab, an intravenous treatment, every 2 weeks at 0.01 to 10 mg/kg. Patients with hepatocellular carcinoma, melanoma, renal cell or head and neck cancer made up the dose-escalation patients. Prior therapy, whether anti-PD-1, anti-PD-L1 or anti-CTLA-4, was allowed, and 40% had some.

The CDR3 sequence is 14 residues long. V lost 0 bases and J lost 3; bases outside the gene matches: 3. Germline-derived CDR1 and CDR2 are SGDLS and YYNGEE. Measured with immunoSEQ multiplex PCR; TCRdb has only the in-frame clones, and not every one. Among over 9,000 clones listed, 75% to 85% were seen once. This sample comprised CD4+ or CD8+ T cells sorted from blood, obtained in a trial of the OX40 agonist ivuxolimab. This chain uses TRBV9 with TRBJ2-7; TRBD2 matches at 7 bases. The TCR was taken from an adult with an advanced solid tumor such as melanoma, head and neck, liver or kidney cancer. CDR3 region: CASSVGEGRYEQYF. The CDR3 nucleotides read TGTGCCAGCAGCGTAGGGGAGGGGCGCTACGAGCAGTACTTC.